Below, one TCR beta chain is given with its context. The source of the sample is a study of cytomegalovirus exposure and HLA in healthy donors. The V and J ends lost 1 base and 13 bases respectively, with 17 bases between them. Germline V gene data show CDR1 as MNHEY and CDR2 as SVGAGI. This CDR3 is 13 amino acids long. Both 60 Vbeta primers and 13 Jbeta primers went into the PCR. Assay used: immunoSEQ multiplex PCR; TCRdb lists only in-frame clones, some missing. The sample records about 130,000 clones, roughly 80% being singletons. This sequence joins TRBV6-5 and TRBJ2-7; maybe TRBD2 (6 bases). This TCR was recovered from a male donor in good health and CMV-seronegative. Sequencing was carried out using PBMCs. The CDR3, as DNA: TGTGCCAGCAGTTACTTCGGGCGGGACGGACTTTACTTC. This encodes CASSYFGRDGLYF.